This entry concerns a single T cell receptor beta chain. This record belongs to a study of T cell changes during pregnancy in multiple sclerosis. This CDR3 contains 15 residues. The junction had 7 bases not matched to a gene; V was cut back by 3 bases and J by 8 bases. Germline CDR1 is LGHNA and CDR2 is YNFKEQ. Measured with immunoSEQ multiplex PCR; TCRdb has only the in-frame clones, and not every one. The sample holds some 90,000 clones, about 92% seen once. This chain connects TRBV4-2 to TRBJ2-1; 10 bases agree with TRBD2. The TCR comes from a female donor with multiple sclerosis, enrolled in a pregnancy study. This material consisted of peripheral blood, taken in the first trimester of pregnancy. CDR3 region: CASSHASGSTYEQFF. The CDR3 DNA sequence: TGTGCCAGCAGCCACGCTAGCGGGAGCACGTATGAGCAGTTCTTC.